This entry lists 26 T cell receptor beta chains sequenced from one sample in a study of T-cell reconstitution after alpha-beta-depleted transplantation in children. As it was prepared, the TCRbeta library received unique molecular identifiers. TCRdb reanalysed the PCR reads using MiXCR and keeps one entry per CDR3 protein. The sample lists over 150,000 distinct CDR3 sequences, about 7% occurring once. The sequencing here drew on PBMCs, taken before TCRalphabeta/CD19-depleted stem cell transplant. The origin of the receptors is a boy younger than 10 with acute lymphoblastic leukemia, due to receive a stem cell transplant.

This clonotype was counted many times. The chain joins TRBV20-1 to TRBJ2-1; 11 positions match TRBD2. Germline values: CDR1 DFQATT, CDR2 SNEGSKA (reference sequence). CDR3 length: 13 residues. V lost 2 bases to trimming and J lost 10 bases; unmatched junction nucleotides: 4. The CDR3: CSARTSGGQEQFF. The DNA of the CDR3 is TGCAGTGCTAGAACTAGCGGGGGCCAGGAGCAGTTCTTC.

This clonotype was picked up many times. The J gene is TRBJ2-2, the V gene TRBV6-5; D is ambiguous. The CDR3 length is 16 residues. Germline V gene data show CDR1 as MNHEY and CDR2 as SVGAGI. V was shortened by 0 bases and J by 4 bases, with 12 bases between the two germline ends. The CDR3 DNA is TGTGCCAGCAGTTACTCGAGGCCAGAAAGCACCGGGGAGCTGTTTTTT. Translation: CASSYSRPESTGELFF.

At least ten counts were recorded for this clonotype. The rearrangement links TRBV10-3 to TRBJ2-1, with 12 nucleotides matching TRBD2. Losses at the gene ends were 6 bases for V and 6 bases for J; bases not matched to a gene: 6. Germline CDR1 is ENHRY and CDR2 is SYGVKD. The CDR3 runs to 15 residues. The DNA of the CDR3 is TGTGCCATCAGGGGAACTAGCGGGAGGAGCAATGAGCAGTTCTTC. Its translation: CAIRGTSGRSNEQFF.

This clonotype was observed many times. V and J are TRBV3-1 and TRBJ1-5, with TRBD1 matching over 7 bases. This CDR3 contains 15 residues. Germline V lookup: CDR1 LGHDT, CDR2 YNNKEL (reference sequence). The trim removed 5 bases at V and 3 bases at J, leaving 7 bases unmatched. CDR3 bases: TGTGCCAGCAGCTCCTCTGACAGGGTCAATCAGCCCCAGCATTTT. Translated, it gives CASSSSDRVNQPQHF. The full variable domain, in which reference TRBV3-1 and TRBJ1-5 provide the parts outside the CDR3, is DTAVSQTPKYLVTQMGNDKSIKCEQNLGHDTMYWYKQDSKKFLKIMFSYNNKELIINETVPNRFSPKSPDKAHLNLHINSLELGDSAVYFCASSSSDRVNQPQHFGDGTRLSIL.

This clonotype was counted many times. This chain joins TRBV4-2 and TRBJ2-7, with D possibly matching TRBD2 (6 bases). CDR3 length: 18 residues. V gave up 0 bases and J gave up 3 bases, with 21 bases separating them. Germline V gene data show CDR1 as LGHNA and CDR2 as YNFKEQ. This CDR3 reads CASSQDPWAGGSVYEQYF. The DNA for the CDR3 is TGTGCCAGCAGCCAAGATCCCTGGGCTGGGGGGTCAGTCTACGAGCAGTACTTC.

V gene TRBV20-1 combines with J gene TRBJ1-3, with D perhaps TRBD1 (5 bases). CDR1 and CDR2 from the germline V gene are DFQATT and SNEGSKA (reference sequence). The CDR3 has 14 residues. Trimming left V 1 base short and J 3 bases short, with 10 bases between. Here the CDR3 DNA reads TGCAGTGCTAGAGCTCAGGGTTATGGAAACACCATATATTTT. Translating gives CSARAQGYGNTIYF.

The chain joins TRBV9 to TRBJ2-6, with D hard to call. This CDR3 spans 17 amino acids. The germline V gene encodes CDR1 SGDLS and CDR2 YYNGEE. Between the trimmed V and J ends, which lost 4 bases and 4 bases, there was a span of 18 bases. The CDR3 loop is CASSFTPPGSGANVLTF. CDR3 nucleotide sequence: TGTGCCAGCAGCTTCACCCCGCCGGGCTCAGGGGCCAACGTCCTGACTTTC.

DNA for the CDR3: TGTGCCAGCAGCCGATCACTGTCCTACAATGAGCAGTTCTTC. Translated: CASSRSLSYNEQFF. V is TRBV11-2 and J is TRBJ2-1; unclear D gene. Between the trimmed V and J ends, which lost 5 bases and 1 base, there was a span of 9 bases. Germline V gives CDR1 SGHAT, CDR2 FQNNGV. The CDR3 is 14 amino acids.

This clonotype was counted many times. The chain joins TRBV7-2 to TRBJ2-1; D could derive from TRBD1 or TRBD2 (5 bases each). The ends were cut back, 0 bases at V and 3 bases at J, with 6 bases in the middle. From germline, CDR1 is SGHTA and CDR2 FQGNSA. CDR3 length equals 14 residues. CDR3 in DNA: TGTGCCAGCAGCTTAGCGGGGGTCTACAATGAGCAGTTCTTC. Its protein is CASSLAGVYNEQFF.

This clonotype was observed many times. The chain carries TRBV20-1 and TRBJ1-1; D not resolved. The V gene's germline CDR1 is DFQATT and CDR2 SNEGSKA (reference sequence). This CDR3 comprises 14 residues. Between the trimmed V and J ends, which lost 3 bases and 0 bases, there was a span of 11 bases. The CDR3 loop is CSASRAEVNTEAFF. CDR3 sequence (DNA): TGCAGTGCTAGCCGGGCAGAGGTGAACACTGAAGCTTTCTTT.

There are a few counts of this clonotype. V is TRBV28 and J is TRBJ2-3, with D maybe TRBD1 (5 bases). The CDR3 is 17 amino acids. V lost 6 bases, J lost 2 bases, and 21 bases lay in between. CDR1 and CDR2 (germline): MDHEN, SYDVKM. CDR3 sequence (DNA): TGTGCCAGCAGCTGTGGAAAGCAGGACATTTTCACAGATACGCAGTATTTT. Translation: CASSCGKQDIFTDTQYF.

This clonotype was counted many times. The chain joins TRBV5-1 to TRBJ1-2, with 10 bases matching TRBD1. Germline values: CDR1 SGHRS, CDR2 YFSETQ. Unmatched junction bases numbered 1, after V lost 4 bases and J lost 4 bases. This CDR3 has 13 amino acids. CDR3 sequence reads: CASSGTGAYGYTF. The DNA for the CDR3 is TGCGCCAGCAGCGGGACAGGGGCCTATGGCTACACCTTC. The complete variable domain, with remaining parts taken from reference TRBV5-1 and TRBJ1-2, reads KAGVTQTPRYLIKTRGQQVTLSCSPISGHRSVSWYQQTPGQGLQFLFEYFSETQRNKGNFPGRFSGRQFSNSRSEMNVSTLELGDSALYLCASSGTGAYGYTFGSGTRLTVV.

This clonotype showed up many times. The rearrangement uses TRBV9 and TRBJ2-3; the D call may be TRBD1 or TRBD2 (6 bases each). The V gene lost 0 bases and the J gene lost 3 bases, with 11 bases spanning the gap. Germline V CDR1 and CDR2: SGDLS, YYNGEE. There are 15 residues in the CDR3. The CDR3 is CASSVEGGLTDTQYF. CDR3 DNA sequence: TGTGCCAGCAGCGTAGAGGGGGGTTTAACAGATACGCAGTATTTT.

This clonotype was counted between two and nine times. The genes are TRBV6-5 and TRBJ2-2; no clear D gene. The CDR3 totals 12 residues. Germline V gene data show CDR1 as MNHEY and CDR2 as SVGAGI. V lost 8 bases and J 3 bases, leaving 7 bases between the germline ends. CDR3 sequence reads: CASHRYTGELFF. DNA for the CDR3: TGTGCCAGCCATAGGTACACCGGGGAGCTGTTTTTT.

In its sample, this clonotype was seen many times. The V and J genes are TRBV7-9 and TRBJ2-1, with D perhaps TRBD2 (5 bases). Germline V gene sequence: CDR1 SEHNR, CDR2 FQNEAQ (reference sequence). Trimming took off 5 bases at V and 1 base at J, with 9 bases between the two ends. This CDR3 comprises 14 residues. CDR3 amino acids: CASSGLDSYNEQFF. CDR3 coding DNA: TGTGCCAGCAGCGGACTTGATTCCTACAATGAGCAGTTCTTC.

Ten or more counts support this clonotype. This chain uses TRBV20-1 with TRBJ2-7; maybe TRBD1 (6 bases). V lost 5 bases and J 6 bases, leaving 20 bases between the germline ends. This CDR3 is built from 14 residues. The V gene's germline CDR1 is DFQATT and CDR2 SNEGSKA (reference sequence). The CDR3 region has the DNA TGCAGTGCTGCCCTTTCCGGGACAAACCTCGAGCAGTACTTC. Its translation: CSAALSGTNLEQYF.

This clonotype was detected many times. The rearrangement links TRBV27 to TRBJ2-5; the match to TRBD2 covers 7 bases. The germline V gene encodes CDR1 MNHEY and CDR2 SMNVEV (reference sequence). V shed 4 bases, J shed 3 bases, and the junction held 8 bases outside the gene matches. This CDR3 contains 15 residues. CDR3 region: CASSSTLAREETQYF. CDR3 bases: TGTGCCAGCAGTTCGACACTAGCGAGGGAAGAGACCCAGTACTTC.

There are many counts of this clonotype. The V call is TRBV7-9, the J call TRBJ2-3, with 8 bases that match TRBD1. The germline gives CDR1 SEHNR, CDR2 FQNEAQ (reference sequence). CDR3 length: 15 residues. Germline trimming cut 5 bases from V and 2 bases from J; bases unmatched to any gene: 6. Here the CDR3 reads CASSAGQGVTDTQYF. The CDR3 DNA follows: TGTGCCAGCAGCGCAGGACAGGGTGTCACAGATACGCAGTATTTT.

This clonotype was seen only a few times. This rearrangement joins TRBV5-4 to TRBJ2-4; 9 bases align to TRBD1. V trimming: 4 bases; J trimming: 6 bases; junction bases outside the gene matches: 5. The CDR3 loop spans 14 amino acids. Germline V gives CDR1 SGHNT, CDR2 YYREEE (reference sequence). The CDR3 coding sequence is TGTGCCAGCAGCAATGGACAGGGGAGAAACATTCAGTACTTC. Residues: CASSNGQGRNIQYF. Using reference TRBV5-4 and TRBJ2-4 for the parts outside the CDR3, the full variable domain is ETGVTQSPTHLIKTRGQQVTLRCSSQSGHNTVSWYQQALGQGPQFIFQYYREEENGRGNFPPRFSGLQFPNYSSELNVNALELDDSALYLCASSNGQGRNIQYFGAGTRLSVL.

This clonotype was counted many times. J is TRBJ1-4 and V is TRBV7-2, with 11 bases lining up with TRBD1. The CDR3 covers 17 residues. CDR1 SGHTA and CDR2 FQGNSA come from the germline V gene. Losses at the gene ends were 4 bases for V and 3 bases for J; bases not matched to a gene: 7. The CDR3 region is CASSWSRDRGANEKLFF. The DNA for the CDR3 is TGTGCCAGCAGCTGGTCCCGGGACAGGGGGGCTAATGAAAAACTGTTTTTT.

The V and J genes are TRBV10-3 and TRBJ2-7; D uncertain. With 0 bases removed from V and 2 bases from J, the gap between germline ends came to 8 bases. The CDR3 totals 14 residues. From germline, CDR1 is ENHRY and CDR2 SYGVKD. CDR3: CAISESDRTYEQYF. The CDR3 bases are TGTGCCATCAGTGAGTCGGATCGGACCTACGAGCAGTACTTC.

In its sample, this clonotype was seen a few times. The chain employs TRBV27 and TRBJ2-7; D might be TRBD1 or TRBD2, each matching 5 bases. There are 12 residues in the CDR3. V was pared by 8 bases and J by 2 bases, with 10 bases between. Germline V gene lookup returns CDR1 MNHEY and CDR2 SMNVEV (reference sequence). The CDR3 DNA reads as TGTGCCAGCCGCCCGGGGCCCTACGAGCAGTACTTC. This codes for CASRPGPYEQYF.

This clonotype showed up many times. The V and J genes are TRBV6-5 and TRBJ2-2; D gene uncertain. This CDR3 is built from 12 residues. V was pared by 0 bases and J by 6 bases, with 2 bases between. Germline V CDR1 and CDR2: MNHEY, SVGAGI. The chain's CDR3 is CASSYSAGELFF. The DNA of the CDR3 is TGTGCCAGCAGTTACTCTGCCGGGGAGCTGTTTTTT.

This chain joins TRBV10-3 and TRBJ2-5; 11 nucleotides line up with TRBD2. V trimming: 2 bases; J trimming: 3 bases; junction bases outside the gene matches: 11. Germline V gene data show CDR1 as ENHRY and CDR2 as SYGVKD. This CDR3 has 18 residues. CDR3 residues: CAISERQTSGGREETQYF. The CDR3 region has the DNA TGTGCCATCAGTGAGCGCCAAACTAGCGGGGGCCGAGAAGAGACCCAGTACTTC.

This clonotype was observed many times. The genes are TRBV6-5 and TRBJ2-5; 8 positions agree with TRBD1. CDR1 is MNHEY, CDR2 SVGAGI, per germline. This CDR3 comprises 17 residues. The V segment lost 0 bases and the J segment 2 bases; nucleotides outside the gene matches: 8. The CDR3 protein is CASSYSPGGSTQETQYF. In nucleotides, the CDR3 is TGTGCCAGCAGTTACTCCCCAGGGGGCAGTACACAAGAGACCCAGTACTTC.

This clonotype occurred a few times. V gene TRBV7-2 combines with J gene TRBJ2-7; the D gene is possibly TRBD1 (6 bases). The CDR3 spans 13 residues. The germline V gene has CDR1 SGHTA and CDR2 FQGNSA. V lost 5 bases and J 3 bases, leaving 11 bases between the germline ends. The CDR3 DNA reads TGTGCCAGCAGCCGAACGACAGGCTACGAGCAGTACTTC. It is translated as CASSRTTGYEQYF.